Below are 17 T cell receptor beta chains sequenced from a single sample in a study of cytomegalovirus exposure and HLA in healthy donors. Repertoires were generated with immunoSEQ multiplex PCR, while TCRdb's copy carries only in-frame clones and drops some. The table shows about 360,000 clones, with roughly 85% occurring only once. The sequenced material came from PBMCs. Receptor source: a woman between 18 and 30 years old in good health and CMV-seronegative.

The chain recombines TRBV7-2 with TRBJ1-2; 7 bases line up with TRBD1. The CDR3 totals 13 residues. Germline V gene data show CDR1 as SGHTA and CDR2 as FQGNSA. V trimming: 5 bases; J trimming: 8 bases; junction bases outside the gene matches: 8. This CDR3 is CASSLNRGQGYTF. The CDR3, as DNA: TGTGCCAGCAGCCTCAACAGGGGCCAAGGCTACACCTTC.

This chain uses TRBV28 with TRBJ2-4; 8 bases are a match to TRBD1. V was clipped by 4 bases and J by 13 bases; unmatched bases: 9. CDR3 size: 13 residues. Germline V gene data show CDR1 as MDHEN and CDR2 as SYDVKM. In DNA form, the CDR3 reads TGTGCCAGCAGTTGGATGGACAGGGCCTGGCAGTACTTC. Its translation is CASSWMDRAWQYF.

The CDR3 loop reads CASSSGAGQAVYEQYF. In DNA form, the CDR3 reads TGCGCCAGCAGCTCGGGGGCCGGACAGGCCGTCTACGAGCAGTACTTC. The chain combines TRBV5-1 with TRBJ2-7; TRBD1 is a possible D gene (7 bases). V lost 3 bases and J lost 3, with 19 bases in between. CDR1 and CDR2 from the germline V gene are SGHRS and YFSETQ. The CDR3 length is 16 residues.

The chain uses TRBV27 and TRBJ2-7, with 13 bases matching TRBD2. Germline loops: CDR1 MNHEY, CDR2 SMNVEV (reference sequence). This CDR3 is 15 amino acids long. Unmatched junction bases numbered 3, after V lost 5 bases and J lost 2 bases. The CDR3 DNA follows: TGTGCCAGCAGTCCGACTAGCGGGGGGACCTACGAGCAGTACTTC. Its translation is CASSPTSGGTYEQYF.

This clone was seen a few times. The chain employs TRBV28 and TRBJ2-7; 7 bases match TRBD1. CDR3 length: 14 amino acids. The germline CDR1 and CDR2 sequences are MDHEN and SYDVKM. With 7 bases clipped from V and 5 bases from J, the junction kept 11 bases outside the gene matches. The CDR3 here is CASTLDREINEQYF. The DNA of the CDR3 is TGTGCCAGCACTCTCGACAGGGAGATAAACGAGCAGTACTTC.

This clone was found a few times. V is TRBV9 and J is TRBJ1-1; D is perhaps TRBD1 (6 bases). The germline V gene encodes CDR1 SGDLS and CDR2 YYNGEE. This CDR3 has 15 amino acids. V was clipped by 3 bases and J by 1 base, with 13 bases between them. CDR3 sequence reads: CASSDQTGGNTEAFF. The CDR3 nucleotides are TGTGCCAGCAGCGACCAGACAGGCGGGAACACTGAAGCTTTCTTT.

The rearrangement joins TRBV28 to TRBJ2-7; TRBD1 matches 7 bases. The trim removed 6 bases at V and 3 bases at J, leaving 8 bases unmatched. The CDR3 consists of 14 residues. Germline CDR1 reads MDHEN; CDR2 reads SYDVKM. CDR3 protein: CASSPGTVFYEQYF. The DNA of the CDR3 is TGTGCCAGCAGCCCCGGGACAGTCTTCTACGAGCAGTACTTC.

This chain uses TRBV6-5 with TRBJ1-5; 7 positions match TRBD1. The CDR3 is 13 amino acids. Germline V lookup: CDR1 MNHEY, CDR2 SVGAGI. Trimming cost V 6 bases and J 5 bases; bases outside gene matches: 4. The CDR3 sequence: CASRPGGYQPQHF. For the CDR3, the DNA is TGTGCCAGCAGACCAGGGGGGTATCAGCCCCAGCATTTT.

This clone was picked up one time. This rearrangement joins TRBV6-5 to TRBJ2-7; no definite D call. The CDR3 has 13 amino acids. CDR1 and CDR2 (germline): MNHEY, SVGAGI. Trimming left V 5 bases short and J 1 base short, with 9 bases between. This CDR3 is CASSGGLSYEQYF. CDR3 nucleotides: TGTGCCAGCAGTGGTGGGCTTTCCTACGAGCAGTACTTC.

The chain carries TRBV5-5 and TRBJ2-2; D perhaps matches TRBD2 (5 bases). Trimming shortened V by 2 bases and J by 4 bases, and 12 bases separated the two germline ends. CDR3 size: 15 residues. Germline V lookup: CDR1 SGHKS, CDR2 YYEKEE (reference sequence). The CDR3 protein is CASSFREVGTGELFF. DNA of the CDR3: TGTGCCAGCAGCTTCCGGGAAGTGGGCACCGGGGAGCTGTTTTTT.

This chain joins TRBV10-3 and TRBJ1-3; 12 positions match TRBD1. The V segment lost 5 bases and the J segment 6 bases; nucleotides outside the gene matches: 2. This CDR3 region has 14 residues. Looked up from germline, CDR1 is ENHRY and CDR2 is SYGVKD. The DNA of the CDR3 is TGTGCCATCAGTTCGGGACAGGGGGCAAACACCATATATTTT. Amino acids: CAISSGQGANTIYF.

In DNA, the CDR3 is TGTGCCACCAGCCCTTTAAATAGGGGCTCGCTGGGTGAAAAACTGTTTTTT. Encoded protein: CATSPLNRGSLGEKLFF. The chain carries TRBV15 and TRBJ1-4; TRBD1 might be the D (5 bases). This CDR3 is built from 17 residues. Germline assignment: CDR1 LNHNV and CDR2 YYDKDF (reference sequence). V lost 5 bases and J 7 bases, leaving 23 bases between the germline ends.

This clone was detected only a few times. The chain links TRBV7-6 to TRBJ1-2, with TRBD1 as a possible D gene (6 bases). The length of the CDR3 is 13 residues. V was shortened by 1 base and J by 8 bases, with 11 bases between the two germline ends. Germline CDR1 SGHVS, CDR2 FNYEAQ. The chain's CDR3 is CASSLEQGGGYTF. For the CDR3, the DNA is TGTGCCAGCAGCTTAGAACAGGGCGGGGGCTACACCTTC.

This clone was recorded once. A read error may produce the germline difference seen at one junction end. V and J are TRBV6-5 and TRBJ2-1, with a tentative D call TRBD1 (5 bases). Per germline, CDR1 MNHEY and CDR2 SVGAGI. There are 15 residues in the CDR3. This chain's CDR3 is CASSYNQGSYNEQFF. The DNA of the CDR3 is TGTGCCAGCAGTTACAACCAGGGATCCTATAATGAGCAGTTCTTC.

The genes are TRBV18 and TRBJ1-2; 8 bases are shared with TRBD1. The length of the CDR3 is 13 residues. The V and J ends lost 1 base and 6 bases, in that order; junction bases with no gene match: 1. The germline gives CDR1 KGHSH, CDR2 LQKENI. The DNA for the CDR3 is TGTGCCAGCTCACCACAGACAGGGGATGGCTACACCTTC. Translation gives CASSPQTGDGYTF.

The chain couples TRBV7-2 to TRBJ2-3; the match to TRBD2 covers 8 bases. CDR1 is SGHTA and CDR2 is FQGNSA in the germline V gene. This CDR3 has 11 amino acids. Losses at the gene ends were 8 bases for V and 9 bases for J; bases not matched to a gene: 4. The CDR3 DNA follows: TGTGCCAGCTGGGCTAGCGGGACGCAGTATTTT. It specifies CASWASGTQYF.

This clone was recorded once. DNA for the CDR3: TGCGCCAGCAGCTTACATAACGAGCAGTACTTC. Translation: CASSLHNEQYF. The V call is TRBV5-1, the J call TRBJ2-7; D gene uncertain. Germline V lookup: CDR1 SGHRS, CDR2 YFSETQ. Trimming took off 2 bases at V and 5 bases at J, with 5 bases between the two ends. There are 11 residues in the CDR3.